Below are 31 T cell receptor beta chains sequenced from a single sample in a study of T-cell memory formation after mild COVID-19. TCRdb recomputed calls from the 5' RACE reads with MiXCR, one row per CDR3 protein. The table has 300,000 to 400,000 distinct CDR3 sequences, over 25% seen once. Sequencing was carried out using PBMCs or a T cell subset sorted from them (not recorded which). The receptors here all came from an adult woman who had mild COVID-19 (a few samples of this study predate the infection). Cell type and time point are not known.

This clonotype was observed a few times. CDR3 protein: CSARPLGSPTDEAFF. In DNA, the CDR3 is TGCAGTGCTAGACCACTCGGGTCCCCGACCGATGAAGCTTTCTTT. The chain joins TRBV20-1 to TRBJ1-1; D is uncertain. Germline CDR1 reads DFQATT; CDR2 reads SNEGSKA (reference sequence). The CDR3 is 15 residues long. Trimming took off 2 bases at V and 7 bases at J, with 20 bases between the two ends.

This chain uses TRBV12-3 or TRBV12-4 with TRBJ2-1, with TRBD1 matching over 8 bases. The CDR3 is made up of 16 amino acids. The V gene end was trimmed by 5 bases and the J gene end by 1 base; junction bases not matched to a gene: 7. CDR3 protein: CASSIRTGRSYNEQFF. The CDR3 bases are TGTGCCAGCAGTATCAGGACAGGGAGATCCTACAATGAGCAGTTCTTC.

This clonotype is judged medium-sized (0.01 to 0.1%). The CDR3 sequence is CSAGTGIHYGYTF. In DNA, the CDR3 is TGCAGCGCTGGAACAGGGATTCACTATGGCTACACCTTC. The chain employs TRBV29-1 and TRBJ1-2, with D perhaps matching TRBD1 (6 bases). The CDR3 totals 13 residues. Germline V CDR1 and CDR2: SQVTM, ANQGSEA. V lost 7 bases to trimming and J lost 3 bases, with 15 bases between them.

The chain recombines TRBV5-5 with TRBJ1-1; D might be TRBD1 (6 bases). Germline-derived CDR1 and CDR2 are SGHKS and YYEKEE (reference sequence). The CDR3 spans 13 residues. Trimming removed 3 bases from V and 3 bases from J, with 9 bases in between. CDR3 DNA: TGTGCCAGCAGCTACAGGGAGGACACTGAAGCTTTCTTT. It is translated as CASSYREDTEAFF.

V gene TRBV5-1 combines with J gene TRBJ1-4; D remains unclear. CDR1 SGHRS and CDR2 YFSETQ come from the germline V gene. Trimming cost V 4 bases and J 5 bases, with 18 bases left between them. This CDR3 is 16 amino acids long. The CDR3 bases are TGCGCCAGCAGCCCCAAAGGGCAGGAATCGAATGAAAAACTGTTTTTT. Its protein product is CASSPKGQESNEKLFF.

The rearrangement links TRBV3-1 to TRBJ2-7; a weak D match, TRBD1 (5 bases). V was pared by 1 base and J by 0 bases, with 7 bases between. There are 14 residues in the CDR3. Germline CDR1 LGHDT, CDR2 YNNKEL (reference sequence). CDR3 amino acids: CASSQAGLSYEQYF. CDR3 coding DNA: TGTGCCAGCAGCCAAGCAGGGCTCTCCTACGAGCAGTACTTC.

The chain links TRBV12-3 or TRBV12-4 to TRBJ1-5; 8 bases are a match to TRBD1. The CDR3 consists of 18 residues. V gave up 3 bases and J gave up 2 bases; unmatched junction bases: 12. As DNA, the CDR3 is TGTGCCAGCAGTTTCGAAGTTAGGGCGGGACAGGGCAATCAGCCCCAGCATTTT. As protein: CASSFEVRAGQGNQPQHF.

CDR3 sequence reads: CASSYSGTVNTGELFF. CDR3 coding DNA: TGTGCCAGCAGTTACTCCGGGACAGTTAACACCGGGGAGCTGTTTTTT. The gene calls are TRBV6-2 or TRBV6-3 and TRBJ2-2; 7 bases are shared with TRBD1. After removal of 0 bases from V and 2 bases from J, the junction contained 3 bases not matched to a gene. The CDR3 consists of 16 residues. CDR1 and CDR2 (germline): MNHEY, SVGEGT.

This clonotype has a handful of counts. The chain recombines TRBV6-5 with TRBJ2-3; tentative D call: TRBD2 (6 bases). The CDR3 runs to 14 residues. Trimming pared 5 bases from V and 6 bases from J, leaving 15 bases between. Germline CDR1 and CDR2: MNHEY and SVGAGI. The DNA of the CDR3 is TGTGCCAGCAGTCAGGTTGCGGGGCTTGATACGCAGTATTTT. Amino acid sequence: CASSQVAGLDTQYF.

The sample holds a few counts of this clonotype. This chain joins TRBV19 and TRBJ1-5; D might be TRBD1 (6 bases). Per germline, CDR1 LNHDA and CDR2 SQIVND (reference sequence). This CDR3 region has 17 residues. V lost 3 bases and J lost 4, with 19 bases in between. The CDR3 is CASSITRQGKGNQPQHF. The CDR3 DNA is TGTGCCAGTAGTATTACTCGGCAGGGGAAAGGTAATCAGCCCCAGCATTTT. Combining the CDR3 with reference TRBV19 and TRBJ1-5 gives the whole variable domain DGGITQSPKYLFRKEGQNVTLSCEQNLNHDAMYWYRQDPGQGLRLIYYSQIVNDFQKGDIAEGYSVSREKKESFPLTVTSAQKNPTAFYLCASSITRQGKGNQPQHFGDGTRLSIL.

Only a few counts were recorded for this clonotype. This rearrangement joins TRBV12-3 or TRBV12-4 to TRBJ2-7; 10 bases fit TRBD2. The length of the CDR3 is 14 residues. Trimming cost V 4 bases and J 3 bases; bases outside gene matches: 3. The CDR3 sequence: CASSSSGRVYEQYF. The CDR3 nucleotides are TGTGCCAGCAGTTCCAGCGGGAGGGTCTACGAGCAGTACTTC.

This sequence joins TRBV20-1 and TRBJ1-1; D is uncertain. Germline V lookup: CDR1 DFQATT, CDR2 SNEGSKA (reference sequence). Trimming shortened V by 6 bases and J by 0 bases, and 8 bases separated the two germline ends. The CDR3 is made up of 12 amino acids. CDR3 residues: CSAEEVNTEAFF. CDR3 DNA sequence: TGCAGTGCCGAGGAGGTGAACACTGAAGCTTTCTTT.

The chain carries TRBV2 and TRBJ2-5; D gene ambiguous. The CDR3 covers 13 residues. Deletions cut 6 bases from V and 5 bases from J, with 13 bases between. Germline CDR1 reads SNHLY; CDR2 reads FYNNEI. CDR3 DNA: TGTGCCAGCAGAGGCATCGACCGGGAGACCCAGTACTTC. Its protein is CASRGIDRETQYF.

This clonotype was observed a few times. The chain combines TRBV7-8 with TRBJ2-2, with 7 nucleotides matching TRBD1. The CDR3 loop spans 17 amino acids. CDR1 SGHVS and CDR2 FQNEAQ come from the germline V gene. The V gene end was trimmed by 4 bases and the J gene end by 2 bases; junction bases not matched to a gene: 10. The CDR3: CASSSRPGTANTGELFF. The CDR3, as DNA: TGTGCCAGCAGCTCTAGGCCCGGGACAGCCAACACCGGGGAGCTGTTTTTT.

This clonotype was seen only a few times. The J gene is TRBJ2-5, the V gene TRBV11-1; 7 nucleotides line up with TRBD1. CDR1 is SGHAT, CDR2 FQDESV, per germline (reference sequence). This CDR3 is 14 amino acids long. Trimming took 6 bases from V and 2 from J; bases not matched to a gene: 6. The chain's CDR3 is CASRTGTTQETQYF. DNA for the CDR3: TGTGCCAGCAGGACAGGGACAACTCAAGAGACCCAGTACTTC.

This clonotype has more than one count but fewer than ten. V usage is TRBV19 and J usage is TRBJ2-1; no reliable D call. The length of the CDR3 is 12 residues. Germline assignment: CDR1 LNHDA and CDR2 SQIVND (reference sequence). V was clipped by 6 bases and J by 8 bases, with 11 bases between them. The CDR3 here is CASSPLFDEQFF. For the CDR3, the DNA is TGTGCCAGTAGCCCCCTTTTCGATGAGCAGTTCTTC. Full variable domain (remainder filled in from reference TRBV19 and TRBJ2-1): DGGITQSPKYLFRKEGQNVTLSCEQNLNHDAMYWYRQDPGQGLRLIYYSQIVNDFQKGDIAEGYSVSREKKESFPLTVTSAQKNPTAFYLCASSPLFDEQFFGPGTRLTVL.

This clonotype was detected only a few times. V gene TRBV3-1 combines with J gene TRBJ2-7; D is undetermined. V was trimmed by 3 bases and J by 1 base, leaving 13 bases between them. Germline CDR1 is LGHDT and CDR2 is YNNKEL (reference sequence). This CDR3 comprises 15 residues. The CDR3 loop is CASSHDPSLSYEQYF. As DNA, the CDR3 is TGTGCCAGCAGCCACGATCCTAGTTTGTCCTACGAGCAGTACTTC.

This chain connects TRBV4-2 to TRBJ2-1; 8 nucleotides line up with TRBD2. Germline CDR1 reads LGHNA; CDR2 reads YNFKEQ. This CDR3 is built from 17 residues. Losses at the gene ends were 0 bases for V and 3 bases for J; bases not matched to a gene: 7. CDR3 sequence (DNA): TGTGCCAGCAGCCAAGATAAGCGACTAGCGCTCTACAATGAGCAGTTCTTC. As protein: CASSQDKRLALYNEQFF.

This rearrangement joins TRBV29-1 to TRBJ2-5, with a tentative D call TRBD2 (5 bases). Trimming took off 4 bases at V and 8 bases at J, with 8 bases between the two ends. Germline V gives CDR1 SQVTM, CDR2 ANQGSEA. The CDR3 sequence is 10 residues long. CDR3 in DNA: TGCAGCGTTGCCGGACTCACCCAGTACTTC. Amino acids: CSVAGLTQYF.

This CDR3 is CASSQGTNTEAFF. The CDR3 nucleotides read TGCGCCAGCAGCCAGGGAACGAACACTGAAGCTTTCTTT. V and J are TRBV4-3 and TRBJ1-1, with D unclear. The CDR3 loop spans 13 amino acids. V shed 3 bases and J shed 1 base, with 6 bases lying between them. The germline V gene has CDR1 LGHNA and CDR2 YSLEER.

V and J are TRBV5-5 and TRBJ1-5; D possibly corresponds to TRBD1 (5 bases). Trimming cost V 0 bases and J 6 bases, with 13 bases left between them. The CDR3 sequence is 15 residues long. Germline loops: CDR1 SGHKS, CDR2 YYEKEE (reference sequence). The CDR3 region is CASSLDAGRTQPQHF. The CDR3 region has the DNA TGTGCCAGCAGCTTGGACGCAGGGAGAACTCAGCCCCAGCATTTT.

The chain links TRBV9 to TRBJ2-2, with 8 bases aligning to TRBD1. The V gene end was trimmed by 0 bases and the J gene end by 1 base; junction bases not matched to a gene: 5. The germline V gene has CDR1 SGDLS and CDR2 YYNGEE. CDR3 length equals 17 residues. The CDR3 region has the DNA TGTGCCAGCAGCGTAGGAGCCGGGACAGGGAACACCGGGGAGCTGTTTTTT. Translation: CASSVGAGTGNTGELFF.

Only a few counts were recorded for this clonotype. The chain uses TRBV7-2 and TRBJ2-3; 12 nucleotides agree with TRBD2. V dropped 4 bases and J dropped 8; count of bases not matched to a gene: 10. The CDR3 sequence is 16 residues long. Germline V gene sequence: CDR1 SGHTA, CDR2 FQGNSA. DNA of the CDR3: TGTGCCAGCAGCTCCGGACTAGCGGGGCAGCAGGGTACGCAGTATTTT. Translated: CASSSGLAGQQGTQYF.

This clonotype was counted only a few times. The V call is TRBV4-2, the J call TRBJ2-1; D possibly corresponds to TRBD2 (6 bases). This CDR3 is built from 15 residues. V dropped 5 bases and J dropped 7 bases, with 18 bases sitting between them. Germline loops: CDR1 LGHNA, CDR2 YNFKEQ. This chain's CDR3 is CASSVRDSGGNEQFF. The CDR3 DNA is TGTGCCAGCAGCGTCAGGGACTCCGGGGGAAATGAGCAGTTCTTC.

In DNA, the CDR3 is TGCGCCAGCAGCACCGGACAGGTCTACGGCGGGGAGCTGTTTTTT. Amino acid sequence: CASSTGQVYGGELFF. The rearrangement links TRBV5-1 to TRBJ2-2, with 7 nucleotides matching TRBD1. CDR1 SGHRS and CDR2 YFSETQ come from the germline V gene. After removal of 4 bases from V and 7 bases from J, the junction contained 10 bases not matched to a gene. This CDR3 is built from 15 residues.

This chain connects TRBV5-1 to TRBJ2-7, with D uncertain. Per the germline V gene, CDR1 is SGHRS and CDR2 is YFSETQ. Trimming pared 5 bases from V and 1 base from J, leaving 16 bases between. CDR3 length: 15 amino acids. CDR3 in amino acids: CASRAAGISSYEQYF. The CDR3 nucleotides read TGCGCCAGCAGGGCGGCAGGAATTAGTTCCTACGAGCAGTACTTC.

Regarding this clonotype: Relative to the germline gene, one junction end is altered; a read error may explain this. This chain links TRBV11-2 with TRBJ2-1; 12 bases are a match to TRBD2. Germline V gene sequence: CDR1 SGHAT, CDR2 FQNNGV. CDR3 length equals 15 residues. CDR3 sequence: CASSLAWDLAGGPRF. DNA for the CDR3: TGTGCCAGCAGCTTAGCTTGGGATCTAGCGGGGGGGCCCCGCTTC.

This clonotype was seen a single time. The chain recombines TRBV7-3 with TRBJ2-1; the match to TRBD2 covers 10 bases. This CDR3 has 15 residues. V was pared by 5 bases and J by 4 bases, with 5 bases of the junction left unmatched. Germline V gene data show CDR1 as SGHTA and CDR2 as FQGTGA. The CDR3 DNA reads as TGTGCCAGCAGCCCCACGGGACTAGCGTACAATGAGCAGTTCTTC. This encodes CASSPTGLAYNEQFF.

The chain is built from TRBV7-6 and TRBJ2-1; TRBD2 agrees at 7 bases. CDR3 size: 15 residues. Germline lookup yields CDR1 SGHVS and CDR2 FNYEAQ. Trimming cost V 1 base and J 10 bases; bases outside gene matches: 10. CDR3: CASSLDSGGGREQFF. In DNA form, the CDR3 reads TGTGCCAGCAGCTTAGATTCGGGGGGTGGCAGGGAGCAGTTCTTC. Drawing the rest from reference TRBV7-6 and TRBJ2-1, the complete variable domain is GAGVSQSPRYKVTKRGQDVALRCDPISGHVSLYWYRQALGQGPEFLTYFNYEAQQDKSGLPNDRFSAERPEGSISTLTIQRTEQRDSAMYRCASSLDSGGGREQFFGPGTRLTVL.

This clonotype was recorded a few times. The chain has TRBV6-2 or TRBV6-3 and TRBJ1-5, with D unresolved. The CDR3 is 15 residues long. V lost 2 bases and J lost 7, with 15 bases in between. Germline assignment: CDR1 MNHEY and CDR2 SVGEGT. The CDR3 nucleotides read TGTGCCAGCAGTTACGGGATCCTCCCTGAACAGCCCCAGCATTTT. Translation gives CASSYGILPEQPQHF.

This clonotype was found a few times. The V and J genes are TRBV6-1 and TRBJ2-7, with 9 bases fitting TRBD1. The CDR3 totals 14 residues. V gave up 6 bases and J gave up 5 bases; unmatched junction bases: 8. CDR1 is MNHNS, CDR2 SASEGT, per germline. The CDR3 is CASRRGTGRNEQYF. In DNA, the CDR3 is TGTGCCAGCAGACGCGGGACAGGGAGGAACGAGCAGTACTTC.